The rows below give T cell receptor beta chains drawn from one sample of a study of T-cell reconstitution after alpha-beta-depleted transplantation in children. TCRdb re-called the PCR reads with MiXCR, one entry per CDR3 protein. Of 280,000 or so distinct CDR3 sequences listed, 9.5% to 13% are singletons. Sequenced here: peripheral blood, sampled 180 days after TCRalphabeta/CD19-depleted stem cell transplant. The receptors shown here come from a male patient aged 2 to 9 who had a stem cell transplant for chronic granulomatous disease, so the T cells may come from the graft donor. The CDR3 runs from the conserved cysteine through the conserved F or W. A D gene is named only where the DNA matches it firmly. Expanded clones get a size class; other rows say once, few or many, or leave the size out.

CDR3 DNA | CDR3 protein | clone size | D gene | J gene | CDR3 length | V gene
TGTGCCAGCAGTTTAACAGGGACCCACGAGCAGTACTTC | CASSLTGTHEQYF | many | . | TRBJ2-7 | 13 | TRBV12-3/TRBV12-4
TGCGCCAGCAGCTCCCGACTAGATGGGGCAACTAATGAAAAACTGTTTTTT | CASSSRLDGATNEKLFF | many | . | TRBJ1-4 | 17 | TRBV5-1
TGTGCCAGCAGCTGGGTGTACAATGAGCAGTTCTTC | CASSWVYNEQFF | few | . | TRBJ2-1 | 12 | TRBV6-6
TGTGCCAGCAGCTTAACCCGGGACAGGGTTTCGCAGTACTTC | CASSLTRDRVSQYF | many | TRBD1 | TRBJ2-7 | 14 | TRBV11-2
TGCAGTGCAACACCCCCCGGGACTAGCGCTCAAAACATTCAGTACTTC | CSATPPGTSAQNIQYF | many | TRBD2 | TRBJ2-4 | 16 | TRBV20-1
TGCAGTGCTAGACAGGCGGGGGCTGGAAACACCATATATTTT | CSARQAGAGNTIYF | many | . | TRBJ1-3 | 14 | TRBV20-1
TGTGCCAGCAGCTCCGGGACCTTGGGGTATAGGCACTTC | CASSSGTLGYRHF | many | . | TRBJ2-5 | 13 | TRBV7-2
TGCAGCGTTGAAGATTCTACAGGGTTCCTTCTCAATGAGCAGTTCTTC | CSVEDSTGFLLNEQFF | few | . | TRBJ2-1 | 16 | TRBV29-1
TGTGCCACCCTCAGGACCACGAACACCGGGGAGCTGTTTTTT | CATLRTTNTGELFF | many | . | TRBJ2-2 | 14 | TRBV6-1
TGTGCTAGTGGTTGGGACGTCAGAAGTAATGAAAAACTGTTTTTT | CASGWDVRSNEKLFF | many | . | TRBJ1-4 | 15 | TRBV12-5
TGTGCCAGCAGCCAAACCGGTTGGGGGTGGGACACCTACGAGCAGTACTTC | CASSQTGWGWDTYEQYF | few | . | TRBJ2-7 | 17 | TRBV14
TGCAGTGCCATATACAGGGGGCCCGGGACCCAGTACTTC | CSAIYRGPGTQYF | many | TRBD1 | TRBJ2-5 | 13 | TRBV20-1
TGTGCCATCAGTGACCCTGACAGGGGGACCCAGTACTTC | CAISDPDRGTQYF | many | TRBD1 | TRBJ2-5 | 13 | TRBV10-3
TGCGCCAGCAGCTTCGGGGGTAACACTGAAGCTTTCTTT | CASSFGGNTEAFF | many | . | TRBJ1-1 | 13 | TRBV12-3/TRBV12-4
TGCAGTGCTAGAGTAATCGAGGAGTTAATCTATTCACCCCTCCACTTT | CSARVIEELIYSPLHF | many | . | TRBJ1-6 | 16 | TRBV20-1
TGTGCCAGCAGTCCCCGGGCAGGACCGTCCGGGGAGCTGTTTTTT | CASSPRAGPSGELFF | many | . | TRBJ2-2 | 15 | TRBV12-3/TRBV12-4
TGTGCCAGCAGCATCGGACTCCCGGGGGACTACGAGCAGTACTTC | CASSIGLPGDYEQYF | many | . | TRBJ2-7 | 15 | TRBV27
TGCAGTGCTAAAAGGCAGCTGAGAATGGAGACCCAGTACTTC | CSAKRQLRMETQYF | many | . | TRBJ2-5 | 14 | TRBV20-1
TGTGCCAGAACCGGGACAGGGGCTTCGGATGAGCAGTTCTTC | CARTGTGASDEQFF | many | TRBD1 | TRBJ2-1 | 14 | TRBV2
TGTGCCAGCAGCCCCGGGACTCAAAGTAACTATGGCTACACCTTC | CASSPGTQSNYGYTF | many | . | TRBJ1-2 | 15 | TRBV5-6
TGCAGTGCTAGAGGCTGGACAGTCAATCAGCCCCAGCATTTT | CSARGWTVNQPQHF | many | . | TRBJ1-5 | 14 | TRBV20-1
TGTGCCAGCAGCTTGGTGCAGGCAGGGGGCGAGCAGTTCTTC | CASSLVQAGGEQFF | many | TRBD1 | TRBJ2-1 | 14 | TRBV5-8
TGCAGTGCTAGAGATTCCCAGGGCGGGGGCTACGAGCAGTACTTC | CSARDSQGGGYEQYF | many | TRBD2 | TRBJ2-7 | 15 | TRBV20-1
TGTGCCAGCAGTGCTACTCATGGAGATACGCAGTATTTT | CASSATHGDTQYF | . | . | TRBJ2-3 | 13 | TRBV12-3/TRBV12-4
TGCAGTGCCCCCTCCCCCAGCTCCTACGAGCAGTACTTC | CSAPSPSSYEQYF | many | . | TRBJ2-7 | 13 | TRBV20-1
TGTGCCAGCAGGGACAGGGGGCCAACTGAAGCTTTCTTT | CASRDRGPTEAFF | many | TRBD1 | TRBJ1-1 | 13 | TRBV12-3/TRBV12-4
TGCGCCAGCAGCTTGCCAGGGGGCAGGGGCACTGAAGCTTTCTTT | CASSLPGGRGTEAFF | many | TRBD1 | TRBJ1-1 | 15 | TRBV5-1
TGTGCCAGCAGCCAGAGACTAGCGGGAATGTCGTATCAAGAGACCCAGTACTTC | CASSQRLAGMSYQETQYF | . | TRBD2 | TRBJ2-5 | 18 | TRBV14
TGTGCCAGCAGTTTAGGGGACAGGGACTTCTATGGCTACACCTTC | CASSLGDRDFYGYTF | many | TRBD1 | TRBJ1-2 | 15 | TRBV12-3/TRBV12-4
TGTGCCAGCAGCTTGTGGGGCTCTGGTAATTCACCCCTCCACTTT | CASSLWGSGNSPLHF | many | . | TRBJ1-6 | 15 | TRBV5-6
TGTGCCAGAGAAGGGTTTTCAACTCAGCCCCAGCATTTT | CAREGFSTQPQHF | many | . | TRBJ1-5 | 13 | TRBV7-8
TGTGCCAGCAGCCAAGGCAGGGTGGGGTACGAGCAGTACTTC | CASSQGRVGYEQYF | many | . | TRBJ2-7 | 14 | TRBV3-1
TGTGCCAGCAGCGCGGGACTTCATCTGCAGTATTTT | CASSAGLHLQYF | many | . | TRBJ2-3 | 12 | TRBV7-9
TGCGCCAGCAAACGGACGCCGAACACCGGGGAGCTGTTTTTT | CASKRTPNTGELFF | many | . | TRBJ2-2 | 14 | TRBV5-1
TGTGCCAGCAGCTTAGAGTGGCAGGGGAATGAAAGCAATCAGCCCCAGCATTTT | CASSLEWQGNESNQPQHF | few | . | TRBJ1-5 | 18 | TRBV11-2
TGTGCCAGCAGCTTAGTAGGGACAGCGACCTCCTACGAGCAGTACTTC | CASSLVGTATSYEQYF | many | TRBD1 | TRBJ2-7 | 16 | TRBV7-2
TGCGCCAGCAGCTTGGCGGAAAAGGGGTTCGGGAATGAGCAGTTCTTC | CASSLAEKGFGNEQFF | many | . | TRBJ2-1 | 16 | TRBV5-1
TGTGCCAGCAGTCTTATTGGGACAGCTGTGACCGGGGAGCTGTTTTTT | CASSLIGTAVTGELFF | many | TRBD1 | TRBJ2-2 | 16 | TRBV6-2/TRBV6-3
TGTGCCATCAGTGAGGCCGGGACAGGGATCGCCGGGGAGCTGTTTTTT | CAISEAGTGIAGELFF | many | TRBD1 | TRBJ2-2 | 16 | TRBV10-3
TGCAGTGCTGCCCAGCGGGAAAAACTGTTTTTT | CSAAQREKLFF | many | . | TRBJ1-4 | 11 | TRBV20-1
TGTGCCAGCAGTTACGTCGGGCGCAATCAGCCCCAGCATTTT | CASSYVGRNQPQHF | many | . | TRBJ1-5 | 14 | TRBV6-5
TGTGCCAGCAGCTCCACACTAGCGGGGGTGAATGAGCAGTTCTTC | CASSSTLAGVNEQFF | many | TRBD2 | TRBJ2-1 | 15 | TRBV7-3
TGCAGCGTTGGTTGGCGACAGGGACTGGACGAGCAGTACTTC | CSVGWRQGLDEQYF | many | . | TRBJ2-7 | 14 | TRBV29-1
TGTGCCAGCAGTGATCGACAGGGTTCTGGAAACACCATATATTTT | CASSDRQGSGNTIYF | many | TRBD1 | TRBJ1-3 | 15 | TRBV6-1
TGTGCCAGCAGCTTAAGGAGGGCCGGCACCATATATTTT | CASSLRRAGTIYF | many | . | TRBJ1-3 | 13 | TRBV7-8
TGTGCCAGCAGCTTAGGCCTTTGGGGGGGGAAGAATGAGCAGTTCTTC | CASSLGLWGGKNEQFF | many | TRBD2 | TRBJ2-1 | 16 | TRBV11-2
TGCGCCAGCAGAATGGAGCCCTCCAGGCGAGAGTACTTC | CASRMEPSRREYF | many | . | TRBJ2-7 | 13 | TRBV5-1